Only a few counts were recorded for the clone carrying this T cell receptor (beta chain). Antigen specificity is unknown. RNA transcripts served as template for amplifying TCR beta CDR3 sequences. An initial RT-PCR round employing HTBI primers preceded a second-round multiplex PCR. TCRdb re-analysed the multiplex PCR reads in MiXCR, keeping a single row per CDR3 protein. Of almost 750,000 distinct CDR3 sequences listed, 35% to 50% are singletons. This record comes from a study of Graves' ophthalmopathy and Graves' hyperthyroidism. Study-wide context: The study drew peripheral blood at initial diagnosis, before any treatment.

Ineligible for inclusion were patients with other autoimmune diseases, uncontrolled infections, pregnancy or lactation. V lost 5 bases to trimming and J lost 7 bases; unmatched junction nucleotides: 6. Germline lookup yields CDR1 LNHDA and CDR2 SQIVND (reference sequence). The CDR3 sequence is 14 residues long. Study conclusions and caveats: Using a 13-signature model, the authors split ophthalmopathy from stable hyperthyroidism, with roughly 91% sensitivity and 80% to 84% specificity. The majority of expanded thyroid clonotypes above 0.001 frequency also occurred in blood.

The chain couples TRBV19 to TRBJ1-4, with 8 bases fitting TRBD1. The TCR originated in an adult man with Graves' ophthalmopathy. The sequenced sample consisted of peripheral blood. CDR3 loop: CASSAGQGFEKLFF. The CDR3 DNA sequence: TGTGCCAGTAGTGCCGGACAGGGTTTTGAAAAACTGTTTTTT. Drawing the rest from reference TRBV19 and TRBJ1-4, the complete variable domain is DGGITQSPKYLFRKEGQNVTLSCEQNLNHDAMYWYRQDPGQGLRLIYYSQIVNDFQKGDIAEGYSVSREKKESFPLTVTSAQKNPTAFYLCASSAGQGFEKLFFGSGTQLSVL.